Detailed here is one TCR beta chain. The data were obtained in a study of chemoradiotherapy in HPV16-positive cancers. The repertoire was sequenced with immunoSEQ multiplex PCR; TCRdb's copy has only in-frame clones and lacks some. The table lists around 30,000 clones, approximately 92% of them singletons. Repeated repertoire sampling spanned the course of chemoradiotherapy. From germline, CDR1 is MNHEY and CDR2 SMNVEV (reference sequence). Trimming shortened V by 6 bases and J by 0 bases, and 16 bases separated the two germline ends. There are 16 residues in the CDR3. This receptor was identified in a human donor with HPV-associated anogenital cancer. The specimen was blood, collected from a patient who underwent chemoradiotherapy. This chain uses TRBV27 with TRBJ2-3; no reliable D call. The CDR3 DNA reads TGTGCCAGCAGCCCAGGCGGCGGTCCTAGCACAGATACGCAGTATTTT. Its protein is CASSPGGGPSTDTQYF.